This TCR beta chain came from a study of identical twins. The CDR3 sequence is 13 residues long. The germline V and J ends were trimmed by 5 bases and 6 bases, with 11 bases remaining between them. Germline V gene data show CDR1 as MDHEN and CDR2 as SYDVKM. TCRdb called the 5' RACE reads again in MiXCR, with one record for every CDR3 protein. The top ten hold approximately 0.5% of the sample, which has 500,000 to 650,000 distinct CDR3 sequences, around 24% seen once. Overall study results and limits: Cord blood's abundant beta clonotypes had fewer insertions, unlike memory repertoires.

Remarks on this clonotype: Its antigen is undetermined.

A further study also used this sample, focusing on yellow fever vaccine responses in identical twins.

The chain couples TRBV28 to TRBJ2-1, with D uncertain. The material sequenced was CD4+ T cells sorted from blood. The sequence derives from a woman under 30 in good health. The CDR3 region is CASSIRPLNEQFF. The DNA for the CDR3 is TGTGCCAGCAGTATACGGCCCCTCAATGAGCAGTTCTTC.